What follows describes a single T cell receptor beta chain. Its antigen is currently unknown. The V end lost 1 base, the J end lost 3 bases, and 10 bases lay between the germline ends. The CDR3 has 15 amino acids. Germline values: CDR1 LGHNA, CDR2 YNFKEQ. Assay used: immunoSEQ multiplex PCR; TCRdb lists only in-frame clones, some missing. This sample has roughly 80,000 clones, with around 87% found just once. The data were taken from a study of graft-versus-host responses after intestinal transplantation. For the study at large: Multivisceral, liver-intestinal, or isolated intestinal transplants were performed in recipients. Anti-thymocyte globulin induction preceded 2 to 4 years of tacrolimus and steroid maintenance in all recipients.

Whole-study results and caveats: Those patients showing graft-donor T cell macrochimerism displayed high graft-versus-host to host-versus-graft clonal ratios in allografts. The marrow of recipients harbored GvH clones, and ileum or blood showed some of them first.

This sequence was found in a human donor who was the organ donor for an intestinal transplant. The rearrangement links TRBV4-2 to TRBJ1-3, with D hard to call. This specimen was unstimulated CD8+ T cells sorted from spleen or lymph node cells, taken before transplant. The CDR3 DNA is TGTGCCAGCAGCCAAGTTCGGGCAGGTGGAAACACCATATATTTT. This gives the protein CASSQVRAGGNTIYF.